The 26 T cell receptor beta chains in this list originate from one sample, sequenced in a study of CD8 T cells in ankylosing spondylitis. MiXCR, run by TCRdb on the 5' RACE reads, gives a single entry per CDR3 protein. The sample shows about 450,000 distinct CDR3 sequences, approximately 26% of them seen only once. The antigens these receptors bind are not known. Points from the study as a whole: Typical of ankylosing spondylitis blood, it appeared, was a TCR beta motif of eight highly homologous variants.

The sample was blood, either unsorted or a sorted T cell fraction (not recorded which). These receptors all come from a male donor with ankylosing spondylitis.

This clonotype was recorded a few times. This chain uses TRBV21-1 with TRBJ2-7. TRBV21-1 is shown as a pseudogene. CDR3 size: 9 residues. CDR3 nucleotide sequence: TGTGCCAGATCCTACGAGCAGTACTTC. This translates into CARSYEQYF.

This clonotype came up a few times. This chain joins TRBV18 and TRBJ2-2; D is ambiguous. CDR1 KGHSH and CDR2 LQKENI come from the germline V gene. Trimming cost V 3 bases and J 2 bases, with 4 bases left between them. This CDR3 is built from 13 residues. CDR3 nucleotide sequence: TGTGCCAGCTCACCGGCAAACACCGGGGAGCTGTTTTTT. This translates into CASSPANTGELFF.

This clonotype occurred many times. This rearrangement joins TRBV5-5 to TRBJ2-3; 9 nucleotides match TRBD2. J lost 4 bases, V lost 4 bases, and 4 bases had no gene match. In germline, CDR1 is SGHKS, CDR2 YYEKEE (reference sequence). CDR3 length equals 14 residues. CDR3 protein: CASSTRTSADTQYF. CDR3 coding DNA: TGTGCCAGCAGCACCCGGACTAGCGCAGATACGCAGTATTTT.

The genes are TRBV5-5 and TRBJ2-5; 8 bases fit TRBD2. The CDR3 sequence is 14 residues long. Germline V gives CDR1 SGHKS, CDR2 YYEKEE (reference sequence). The ends lost 2 bases at V and 4 bases at J; junction bases unmatched: 4. CDR3 sequence: CASSLPGRGETQYF. DNA for the CDR3: TGTGCCAGCAGCTTACCCGGGAGGGGAGAGACCCAGTACTTC. The full variable domain, with the rest looked up from reference TRBV5-5 and TRBJ2-5, is DAGVTQSPTHLIKTRGQQVTLRCSPISGHKSVSWYQQVLGQGPQFIFQYYEKEERGRGNFPDRFSARQFPNYSSELNVNALLLGDSALYLCASSLPGRGETQYFGPGTRLLVL.

This chain connects TRBV19 to TRBJ1-1; 8 bases are shared with TRBD1. This CDR3 contains 14 residues. Germline CDR1 and CDR2: LNHDA and SQIVND (reference sequence). With V trimmed by 2 bases and J by 7 bases, 6 bases remained unmatched. The CDR3 DNA is TGTGCCAGTAGTATATCGCGCGACAGGGGTGAAGCTTTCTTT. The encoded protein is CASSISRDRGEAFF.

This clonotype was seen a few times. This chain connects TRBV3-1 to TRBJ1-1; D is possibly TRBD1 (5 bases). Germline V gene data show CDR1 as LGHDT and CDR2 as YNNKEL (reference sequence). Trimming stripped 4 bases from V and 5 bases from J, with 14 bases between. The CDR3 runs 14 residues. CDR3 bases: TGTGCCAGCAGCCCAGCAGGGATATCAACTGAAGCTTTCTTT. It encodes CASSPAGISTEAFF.

The count of this clonotype is one. V gene TRBV18 combines with J gene TRBJ2-1; D uncertain. Germline CDR1 and CDR2: KGHSH and LQKENI. The V and J ends lost 3 bases and 8 bases respectively, with 8 bases between them. The CDR3 has 12 amino acids. The CDR3 region is CASSPSSDEQFF. For the CDR3, the DNA is TGTGCCAGCTCACCGTCGTCCGATGAGCAGTTCTTC.

The chain couples TRBV12-3 or TRBV12-4 to TRBJ1-5; D gene uncertain. The ends were cut back, 6 bases at V and 6 bases at J, with 18 bases in the middle. CDR3 length: 15 amino acids. The CDR3 DNA follows: TGTGCCAGCAGCAATTCTCCCTTGGGGAGTCAGCCCCAGCATTTT. Its protein product is CASSNSPLGSQPQHF.

The rearrangement uses TRBV20-1 and TRBJ2-7; possible D gene TRBD2, 5 bases. The CDR3 extends over 14 amino acids. Trimming pared 1 base from V and 3 bases from J, leaving 13 bases between. The germline gives CDR1 DFQATT, CDR2 SNEGSKA (reference sequence). CDR3 DNA: TGCAGTGCTAGAGTCCCCGGGGTGCTCTACGAGCAGTACTTC. Amino acids: CSARVPGVLYEQYF.

This clonotype showed up just a few times. This chain joins TRBV21-1 and TRBJ1-6. TRBV21-1 has pseudogene status. This CDR3 is 14 amino acids long. CDR3 sequence reads: CASSKTRKNSPLHF. The CDR3 nucleotides are TGTGCCAGCAGCAAAACCAGAAAGAATTCACCCCTCCACTTT.

The rearrangement uses TRBV11-2 and TRBJ1-6; possibly TRBD1 for D (6 bases). The V and J ends lost 1 base and 6 bases respectively, with 19 bases between them. There are 18 residues in the CDR3. Germline V gene sequence: CDR1 SGHAT, CDR2 FQNNGV. The CDR3 DNA is TGTGCCAGCAGCTTAGGAGGCAGGGGCCCTGGTTTTAATTCACCCCTCCACTTT. Translating gives CASSLGGRGPGFNSPLHF. Using reference TRBV11-2 and TRBJ1-6 for the parts outside the CDR3, the full variable domain is EAGVAQSPRYKIIEKRQSVAFWCNPISGHATLYWYQQILGQGPKLLIQFQNNGVVDDSQLPKDRFSAERLKGVDSTLKIQPAKLEDSAVYLCASSLGGRGPGFNSPLHFGNGTRLTVT.

This clonotype was seen only a few times. CDR3 loop: CSLGVQETQYF. In DNA, the CDR3 is TGCAGCCTGGGGGTCCAAGAGACCCAGTACTTC. The chain carries TRBV29-1 and TRBJ2-5; TRBD1 or TRBD2 may be the D gene (5 bases each). CDR3 length: 11 amino acids. V was clipped by 8 bases and J by 1 base, with 8 bases between them. Germline loops: CDR1 SQVTM, CDR2 ANQGSEA.

The chain combines TRBV7-2 with TRBJ2-2; TRBD2 matches 8 bases. The CDR3 length is 16 residues. The germline CDR1 and CDR2 sequences are SGHTA and FQGNSA. V lost 2 bases and J lost 5; bases outside the gene matches: 7. CDR3 sequence reads: CASSLYGSGATGELFF. The CDR3 DNA reads TGTGCCAGCAGCTTATACGGTAGCGGGGCGACCGGGGAGCTGTTTTTT.

The rearrangement links TRBV11-2 to TRBJ2-1; TRBD2 agrees at 7 bases. The CDR3 extends over 18 amino acids. The ends lost 5 bases at V and 1 base at J; junction bases unmatched: 14. Per germline, CDR1 SGHAT and CDR2 FQNNGV. In nucleotides, the CDR3 is TGTGCCAGCAGCCACCCCAGGGTCGAGCGGGAATCCTACAATGAGCAGTTCTTC. Protein: CASSHPRVERESYNEQFF.

The V gene is TRBV20-1, the J gene TRBJ2-1, with D perhaps matching TRBD1 or TRBD2 (5 bases each). CDR3 length: 13 residues. CDR1 DFQATT and CDR2 SNEGSKA come from the germline V gene (reference sequence). The V end was cut by 5 bases, the J end by 5 bases, with 13 bases between. The CDR3 DNA reads TGCAGTGCTCACGAGGGACCACACAATGAGCAGTTCTTC. It encodes CSAHEGPHNEQFF.

This clonotype was counted a few times. V and J are TRBV29-1 and TRBJ1-1; D is possibly TRBD1 (5 bases). Germline-derived CDR1 and CDR2 are SQVTM and ANQGSEA. The CDR3 covers 14 residues. Trimming stripped 5 bases from V and 1 base from J, with 14 bases between. The CDR3 sequence is CSVRGLRENTEAFF. The CDR3 coding sequence is TGCAGCGTTCGGGGCCTGAGGGAGAACACTGAAGCTTTCTTT. Together with reference TRBV29-1 and TRBJ1-1, the CDR3 gives the full variable domain: SAVISQKPSRDICQRGTSLTIQCQVDSQVTMMFWYRQQPGQSLTLIATANQGSEATYESGFVIDKFPISRPNLTFSTLTVSNMSPEDSSIYLCSVRGLRENTEAFFGQGTRLTVV.

V and J are TRBV20-1 and TRBJ2-7, with 10 bases identical to TRBD2. V gave up 3 bases and J gave up 0 bases; unmatched junction bases: 5. This CDR3 has 15 residues. Per germline, CDR1 DFQATT and CDR2 SNEGSKA (reference sequence). The CDR3 is CSASGLADGSYEQYF. DNA of the CDR3: TGCAGTGCTAGTGGACTAGCGGATGGCTCCTACGAGCAGTACTTC.

This clonotype occurred a few times. The chain links TRBV10-3 to TRBJ2-3; D may be TRBD1 or TRBD2 (5 bases each). The CDR3 runs to 19 residues. Looked up from germline, CDR1 is ENHRY and CDR2 is SYGVKD. The V end lost 2 bases, the J end lost 2 bases, and 23 bases lay between the germline ends. DNA for the CDR3: TGTGCCATCAGTGAGAAATACCGGGACCCAGGACGACACACAGATACGCAGTATTTT. Translated, it gives CAISEKYRDPGRHTDTQYF.

This clonotype was found a few times. The chain recombines TRBV15 with TRBJ2-1, with a tentative D call TRBD1 (5 bases). Trimming took 5 bases from V and 7 from J, leaving 12 bases between them. The V gene's germline CDR1 is LNHNV and CDR2 YYDKDF (reference sequence). The CDR3 sequence is 13 residues long. The CDR3 DNA sequence: TGTGCCACCAGCCCAGGGATAACGAATGAGCAGTTCTTC. Its protein product is CATSPGITNEQFF.

The CDR3 region is CASSLGTAYPIYF. CDR3 in DNA: TGTGCCAGCAGTCTGGGGACTGCGTATCCCATATATTTT. The chain carries TRBV2 and TRBJ1-3, with D perhaps matching TRBD1 (5 bases). Germline CDR1 SNHLY, CDR2 FYNNEI. Trimming pared 5 bases from V and 11 bases from J, leaving 16 bases between. This CDR3 has 13 amino acids.

The rearrangement uses TRBV3-1 and TRBJ2-7; TRBD2 agrees at 13 bases. The CDR3 has 15 amino acids. V was clipped by 2 bases and J by 6 bases; unmatched bases: 4. CDR1 is LGHDT and CDR2 is YNNKEL in the germline V gene (reference sequence). The CDR3 DNA follows: TGTGCCAGCAGCCAATTGGGACTAGCGGGAACCGAGCAGTACTTC. Translated: CASSQLGLAGTEQYF.

This clonotype was seen ten or more times. V is TRBV12-3 or TRBV12-4 and J is TRBJ2-1, with 11 bases that match TRBD2. J lost 5 bases, V lost 6 bases, and 6 bases had no gene match. The CDR3 consists of 15 residues. For the CDR3, the DNA is TGTGCCAGCAGCTCCGGGACTAGCGGACACAATGAGCAGTTCTTC. Translation: CASSSGTSGHNEQFF.

The table lists this clonotype with a few counts. This chain connects TRBV5-1 to TRBJ1-1; TRBD1 is a possible D gene (5 bases). The CDR3 has 16 amino acids. V was clipped by 4 bases and J by 0 bases, with 16 bases between them. Per the germline V gene, CDR1 is SGHRS and CDR2 is YFSETQ. CDR3 coding DNA: TGCGCCAGCAGCCGCGCGCCCGCAGGGCTGAACACTGAAGCTTTCTTT. Amino acid sequence: CASSRAPAGLNTEAFF.

The chain joins TRBV20-1 to TRBJ2-3; 9 bases map to TRBD2. The germline CDR1 and CDR2 sequences are DFQATT and SNEGSKA (reference sequence). The junction had 2 bases not matched to a gene; V was cut back by 4 bases and J by 3 bases. CDR3 size: 13 residues. For the CDR3, the DNA is TGCAGTGCTATAGCGGGAGTGACAGATACGCAGTATTTT. It translates to CSAIAGVTDTQYF.

The gene calls are TRBV15 and TRBJ2-5, with TRBD1 matching over 7 bases. Per germline, CDR1 LNHNV and CDR2 YYDKDF (reference sequence). V was pared by 5 bases and J by 4 bases, with 13 bases of the junction left unmatched. The CDR3 loop spans 16 amino acids. CDR3 in amino acids: CATSERYRGSGETQYF. CDR3 bases: TGTGCCACCAGCGAGAGATACAGGGGATCAGGAGAGACCCAGTACTTC.

This clonotype was seen more than once but under ten times. This sequence joins TRBV20-1 and TRBJ2-1; 8 nucleotides line up with TRBD2. V lost 2 bases, J lost 1 base, and 4 bases stayed unmatched. CDR3 length: 15 residues. The germline gives CDR1 DFQATT, CDR2 SNEGSKA (reference sequence). The CDR3 bases are TGCAGTGCTAGAAAATCGGGAGGGTCCTACAATGAGCAGTTCTTC. Translation: CSARKSGGSYNEQFF.